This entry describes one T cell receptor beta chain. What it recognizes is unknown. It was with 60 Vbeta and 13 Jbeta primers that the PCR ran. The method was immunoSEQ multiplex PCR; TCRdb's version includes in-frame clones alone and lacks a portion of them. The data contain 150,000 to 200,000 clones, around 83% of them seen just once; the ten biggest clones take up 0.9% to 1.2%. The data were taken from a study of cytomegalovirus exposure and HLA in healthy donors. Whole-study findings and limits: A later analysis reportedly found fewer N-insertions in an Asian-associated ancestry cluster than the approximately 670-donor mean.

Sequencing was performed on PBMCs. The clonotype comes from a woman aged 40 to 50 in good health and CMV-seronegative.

CDR3 region: CASSESSGAGDGYTF. As DNA, the CDR3 is TGTGCCAGCAGTGAATCATCAGGGGCGGGTGATGGCTACACCTTC. The genes are TRBV25-1 and TRBJ1-2, with D maybe TRBD1 (6 bases). With 1 base removed from V and 6 bases from J, the gap between germline ends came to 15 bases. Looked up from germline, CDR1 is MGHDK and CDR2 is SYGVNS. This CDR3 spans 15 amino acids.